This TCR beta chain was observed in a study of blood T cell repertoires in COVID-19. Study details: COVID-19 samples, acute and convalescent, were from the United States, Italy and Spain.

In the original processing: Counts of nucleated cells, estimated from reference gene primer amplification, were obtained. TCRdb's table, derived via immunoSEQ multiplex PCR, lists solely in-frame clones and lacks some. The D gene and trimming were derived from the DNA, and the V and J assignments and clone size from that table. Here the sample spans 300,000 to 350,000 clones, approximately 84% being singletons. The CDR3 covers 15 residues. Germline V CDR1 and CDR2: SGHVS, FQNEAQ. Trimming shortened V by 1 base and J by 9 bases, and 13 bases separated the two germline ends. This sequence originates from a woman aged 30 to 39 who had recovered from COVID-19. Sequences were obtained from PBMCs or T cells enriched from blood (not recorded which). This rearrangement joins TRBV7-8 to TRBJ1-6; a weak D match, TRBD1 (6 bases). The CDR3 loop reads CASSLGGRGSSPLHF. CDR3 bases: TGTGCCAGCAGCTTAGGGGGCAGGGGTAGTTCACCCCTCCACTTT.